This is a list of T cell receptor beta chains from one sample in a study of beta chain features in type 1 diabetes. Profiled with immunoSEQ multiplex PCR; TCRdb holds only in-frame clones, not every one. Here the sample spans over 200,000 clones, 11% being singletons. Sequences were obtained from naive CD4+ T cells from blood. Source of these receptors: a man aged 25 to 45 with type 1 diabetes. CDR3s include the opening cysteine and the closing phenylalanine or tryptophan. D genes are given only for firm matches. Clone size appears in some rows only: once, few, many, or a class for an expanded clone.

abundance,j_gene,v_gene,d_gene,CDR3aa,CDR3nt
.,TRBJ2-5,TRBV6-5,.,CASSYPGPQETQYF,TGTGCCAGCAGTTACCCAGGCCCCCAAGAGACCCAGTACTTC
.,TRBJ2-2,TRBV5-1,.,CASSLATNTGELFF,TGCGCCAGCAGCTTGGCAACGAACACCGGGGAGCTGTTTTTT
.,TRBJ2-6,TRBV28,.,CASSLKPLSSGANVLTF,TGTGCCAGCAGTTTGAAGCCATTGAGCTCTGGGGCCAACGTCCTGACTTTC
.,TRBJ2-7,TRBV19,.,CASSISQGRQYF,TGTGCCAGTAGTATCTCCCAGGGCAGGCAGTACTTC
.,TRBJ1-5,TRBV19,.,CASQGVSNQPQHF,TGTGCCAGCCAGGGCGTTAGCAATCAGCCCCAGCATTTT
few,TRBJ2-1,TRBV5-1,.,CASSLGDRSSYNEQFF,TGCGCCAGCAGCTTGGGTGACAGGAGCTCCTACAATGAGCAGTTCTTC
few,TRBJ2-7,TRBV7-9,.,CASSHPRPNKAVYEQYF,TGTGCCAGCAGCCACCCGAGGCCCAATAAAGCAGTCTACGAGCAGTACTTC
.,TRBJ1-2,TRBV5-1,TRBD1,CASSLDRTGGSGYGYTF,TGCGCCAGCAGCTTGGATCGGACAGGGGGAAGTGGCTATGGCTACACCTTC
few,TRBJ1-5,TRBV7-8,TRBD1,CASSITGGNQPQHF,TGTGCCAGCAGCATAACAGGGGGCAATCAGCCCCAGCATTTT
.,TRBJ2-7,TRBV11-2,.,CASSALQGRYEQYF,TGTGCCAGCAGCGCACTACAGGGCCGATACGAGCAGTACTTC
few,TRBJ2-3,TRBV2,.,CASSPGLATQYF,TGTGCCAGCAGCCCCGGGTTAGCTACGCAGTATTTT
few,TRBJ2-2,TRBV5-1,.,CASSYSSVTGELFF,TGCGCCAGCAGCTATTCTAGCGTGACCGGGGAGCTGTTTTTT
.,TRBJ1-1,TRBV29-1,TRBD1,CSVEAPVDRAKLF,TGCAGCGTTGAAGCTCCCGTGGACAGGGCTAAGTTGTTT
.,TRBJ2-5,TRBV2,TRBD2,CASSAPLGAGGLPGETQYF,TGTGCCAGCAGTGCACCCTTGGGAGCGGGGGGCCTCCCGGGAGAGACCCAGTACTTC
few,TRBJ2-5,TRBV6-1,.,CASSRGAEETQYF,TGTGCCAGCAGCCGGGGAGCGGAAGAGACCCAGTACTTC
few,TRBJ1-2,TRBV6-7,.,CASHLNGYTF,TGTGCCAGCCACTTAAATGGCTACACCTTC
.,TRBJ1-6,TRBV5-6,.,CASFATNRDYNSPLHF,TGTGCCAGCTTCGCGACGAACAGGGACTATAATTCACCCCTCCACTTT
.,TRBJ2-7,TRBV11-2,.,CASTYTETYEQYF,TGTGCCAGCACCTACACAGAGACCTACGAGCAGTACTTC
.,TRBJ1-1,TRBV25-1,.,CASSEPRQAETFF,TGTGCCAGCAGTGAACCGAGACAGGCGGAGACTTTCTTT
few,TRBJ1-6,TRBV5-1,.,CASSPEDSSYNSPLHF,TGCGCCAGCAGCCCGGAGGACAGCTCCTATAATTCACCCCTCCACTTT
.,TRBJ1-1,TRBV18,TRBD1,CASSPADRATTEAFF,TGTGCCAGCTCACCGGCGGACAGGGCGACCACTGAAGCTTTCTTT
few,TRBJ2-2,TRBV2,TRBD1,CASNQGARGELFF,TGTGCCAGCAATCAGGGGGCGCGTGGGGAGCTGTTTTTT
few,TRBJ2-7,TRBV4-2,.,CASSLTQGEQYF,TGTGCCAGCAGCCTAACACAGGGCGAGCAGTACTTC
few,TRBJ1-2,TRBV20-1,.,CSASVYGYTF,TGCAGTGCTAGCGTGTATGGCTACACCTTC
few,TRBJ2-2,TRBV7-6,.,CASSFLLWGRSAGELFF,TGTGCCAGCAGCTTCCTTCTTTGGGGGCGCAGCGCCGGGGAGCTGTTTTTT
few,TRBJ2-2,TRBV7-9,TRBD2,CASTNIAGGLHTGELFF,TGTGCCAGCACTAATATAGCGGGGGGACTTCACACCGGGGAGCTGTTTTTT
.,TRBJ2-5,TRBV7-9,.,CASSSQGPETQYF,TGTGCCAGCAGCTCTCAGGGTCCCGAGACCCAGTACTTC
few,TRBJ2-1,TRBV28,TRBD1,CASSSGQGLHEQFF,TGTGCCAGCAGTTCAGGACAGGGCCTACATGAGCAGTTCTTC
.,TRBJ2-2,TRBV9,.,CASSVAMAGELFF,TGTGCCAGCAGCGTAGCTATGGCCGGGGAGCTGTTTTTT
few,TRBJ2-1,TRBV5-6,TRBD1,CASSLVGQYYNEQFF,TGTGCCAGCAGCTTGGTGGGACAGTACTACAATGAGCAGTTCTTC
.,TRBJ1-1,TRBV29-1,TRBD1,CSVEDPGQPNTEAFF,TGCAGCGTTGAAGACCCGGGACAGCCGAACACTGAAGCTTTCTTT
.,TRBJ1-6,TRBV6-1,.,CASKALNSPLHF,TGTGCCAGCAAAGCCCTTAATTCACCCCTCCACTTT